Presented here are 14 T cell receptor beta chains from one specimen sequenced in a study of OX40 agonist ivuxolimab in advanced cancers. Assay used: immunoSEQ multiplex PCR; TCRdb lists only in-frame clones, some missing. The sample carries tens of thousands of clones, 80% to 90% recorded once. Material: CD4+ or CD8+ T cells sorted from blood, obtained in a trial of the OX40 agonist ivuxolimab. The receptor source for this set is an adult with an advanced solid tumor such as melanoma, head and neck, liver or kidney cancer.

The chain employs TRBV10-3 and TRBJ2-1; D could derive from TRBD1 or TRBD2 (6 bases each). CDR3 length: 16 amino acids. Germline V gene sequence: CDR1 ENHRY, CDR2 SYGVKD. V was pared by 3 bases and J by 7 bases, with 19 bases between. CDR3: CAISEEGGGPGNEQFF. DNA of the CDR3: TGTGCCATCAGTGAAGAGGGGGGAGGTCCCGGGAATGAGCAGTTCTTC.

This rearrangement joins TRBV13 to TRBJ1-6; the D is unclear. V lost 1 base, J lost 7 bases, and 5 bases lay in between. The germline V gene has CDR1 PRHDT and CDR2 FYEKMQ (reference sequence). The CDR3 is 13 residues long. The CDR3, as DNA: TGTGCCAGCAGCTTAGAGGCCAATTCACCCCTCCACTTT. This translates into CASSLEANSPLHF.

In regard to this clone: An end of the junction differs from the germline gene, which may be a read error. The V gene is TRBV7-9, the J gene TRBJ1-1, with TRBD1 as a possible D gene (6 bases). There are 12 residues in the CDR3. Germline-derived CDR1 and CDR2 are SEHNR and FQNEAQ (reference sequence). The chain's CDR3 is CASSIGQFEAFF. The DNA for the CDR3 is TGCGCCAGCAGCATCGGACAGTTTGAAGCTTTCTTT.

The rearrangement uses TRBV10-2 and TRBJ1-1, with D unclear. V was shortened by 8 bases and J by 4 bases, with 5 bases between the two germline ends. The CDR3 totals 10 residues. Germline V lookup: CDR1 WSHSY, CDR2 SAAADI. CDR3 nucleotide sequence: TGCGCCAGCGGCGCCACTGAAGCTTTCTTT. Amino acid sequence: CASGATEAFF.

This chain links TRBV28 with TRBJ1-1, with D hard to call. This CDR3 has 12 residues. Trimming stripped 2 bases from V and 5 bases from J, with 6 bases between. CDR1 and CDR2 (germline): MDHEN, SYDVKM. The CDR3 reads CASSLGLTEAFF. Here the CDR3 DNA reads TGTGCCAGCAGTTTAGGATTGACTGAAGCTTTCTTT.

This rearrangement joins TRBV29-1 to TRBJ1-1; TRBD1 is a possible D gene (6 bases). V gave up 1 base and J gave up 1 base, with 13 bases separating them. The CDR3 is 15 amino acids. Germline lookup yields CDR1 SQVTM and CDR2 ANQGSEA. The CDR3 coding sequence is TGCAGCGTTGAAGGCCTGGACAGTAGGAACACTGAAGCTTTCTTT. Amino acid sequence: CSVEGLDSRNTEAFF.

The chain joins TRBV5-4 to TRBJ1-5; D ambiguous. With 2 bases removed from V and 4 bases from J, the gap between germline ends came to 13 bases. This CDR3 is 15 amino acids long. Germline CDR1 and CDR2: SGHNT and YYREEE (reference sequence). The CDR3 loop is CASSLGSGSNQPQHF. Here the CDR3 DNA reads TGTGCCAGCAGCTTAGGATCAGGCTCAAATCAGCCCCAGCATTTT.

CDR3 residues: CASSLDAVRTSGYTDTQYF. CDR3 nucleotide sequence: TGTGCCAGCAGCTTAGACGCTGTACGGACTAGCGGGTACACAGATACGCAGTATTTT. The gene calls are TRBV11-3 and TRBJ2-3, with 11 bases fitting TRBD2. The CDR3 extends over 19 amino acids. V lost 0 bases and J lost 2; bases outside the gene matches: 10. The germline CDR1 and CDR2 sequences are SGHNT and YENEEA.

The chain combines TRBV7-2 with TRBJ2-1; possible D gene TRBD2, 5 bases. Germline assignment: CDR1 SGHTA and CDR2 FQGNSA. The length of the CDR3 is 14 residues. V lost 2 bases to trimming and J lost 4 bases, with 9 bases between them. The CDR3 spells CASSLLAGYNEQFF. The CDR3, as DNA: TGTGCCAGCAGCTTACTAGCCGGGTACAATGAGCAGTTCTTC.

The rearrangement links TRBV27 to TRBJ1-2; D not resolved. CDR1 and CDR2 (germline): MNHEY, SMNVEV (reference sequence). Trimming took 6 bases from V and 3 from J, leaving 17 bases between them. CDR3 length equals 15 residues. Here the CDR3 DNA reads TGTGCCAGCAGCTCCGGACCCGGGCCCGACTATGGCTACACCTTC. This gives the protein CASSSGPGPDYGYTF.

This rearrangement joins TRBV19 to TRBJ1-5, with D possibly TRBD1 on 6 matching bases. The CDR3 contains 17 residues. Germline V gives CDR1 LNHDA, CDR2 SQIVND (reference sequence). The V gene lost 3 bases and the J gene lost 0 bases, with 15 bases spanning the gap. CDR3 coding DNA: TGTGCCAGTAGTATGGCTGCAGGGGCGTATAGCAATCAGCCCCAGCATTTT. Residues: CASSMAAGAYSNQPQHF. The full variable domain, rest sourced from reference TRBV19 and TRBJ1-5, is DGGITQSPKYLFRKEGQNVTLSCEQNLNHDAMYWYRQDPGQGLRLIYYSQIVNDFQKGDIAEGYSVSREKKESFPLTVTSAQKNPTAFYLCASSMAAGAYSNQPQHFGDGTRLSIL.

The chain recombines TRBV13 with TRBJ1-1; D may be TRBD1 (5 bases). Per germline, CDR1 PRHDT and CDR2 FYEKMQ (reference sequence). The CDR3 sequence is 14 residues long. V was trimmed by 8 bases and J by 1 base, leaving 14 bases between them. The DNA for the CDR3 is TGTGCCAGCCGGGAGAGGGGCGGGAACACTGAAGCTTTCTTT. It specifies CASRERGGNTEAFF. The whole variable domain, filled in from reference TRBV13 and TRBJ1-1, reads AAGVIQSPRHLIKEKRETATLKCYPIPRHDTVYWYQQGPGQDPQFLISFYEKMQSDKGSIPDRFSAQQFSDYHSELNMSSLELGDSALYFCASRERGGNTEAFFGQGTRLTVV.

The chain carries TRBV6-1 and TRBJ2-1; D unresolved. The CDR3 covers 13 residues. Trimming left V 7 bases short and J 3 bases short, with 10 bases between. Germline CDR1 and CDR2: MNHNS and SASEGT. In nucleotides, the CDR3 is TGTGCCAGCACTTGGACGTACTACAATGAGCAGTTCTTC. Protein sequence: CASTWTYYNEQFF.

J is TRBJ2-1 and V is TRBV9; D perhaps matches TRBD2 (6 bases). V lost 0 bases and J lost 4, with 11 bases in between. In germline, CDR1 is SGDLS, CDR2 YYNGEE. CDR3 length: 15 amino acids. The CDR3 loop reads CASSVDLASYNEQFF. The CDR3 DNA reads as TGTGCCAGCAGCGTAGACCTAGCGTCGTACAATGAGCAGTTCTTC.